This T cell receptor beta chain was sequenced in a study of shared clonotypes between healthy human individuals (dated by TCRdb to between 2020 and 2021). For the wider study: The cohort comprised a couple of women and a few men aged 18 to 49 years. For each donor, CD4 naive and CD4 memory were each given three plates, CD8 naive was given two plates, and CD8 memory was given one plate. Blood TCR repertoires of a handful of healthy adults were deeply sequenced to estimate repertoire size and the extent of clonotype sharing between individuals. To increase sequencing depth and limit assay-specific biases, different laboratories used diverse techniques to prepare libraries and sequence TCR repertoires. Each donor's leukapheresis produced roughly between about 0.9 and 9.5 billion PBMCs. Paper-wide results and their limitations: Naive subsets generally had larger estimated clonotype richness than memory subsets. When a few donors were compared, the shared fraction of clonotypes was around 5.1% for naive CD4, approximately 3.3% for naive CD8, more than 2% for memory CD4, and less than 0.45% for memory CD8. Pairwise subsampling indicated that sequencing depth was expected to affect the degree of clonotype sharing among donors. Clonotypes shared by all four sorted-subset donors showed higher generation probabilities than non-shared clonotypes. Even with the large sequencing depth, rarefaction of the sorted-subset datasets indicated that sequencing was incomplete. Sampling was restricted to blood, and TCR repertoires in tissues likely differ from the TCR repertoires found in blood. Because the study included only a small number of donors, the genetic and exposure-history diversity represented was limited.

With regard to this clone: Its antigen remains undetermined. Base qualities are missing; no much larger clone stands one base away.

The donors were healthy, HIV-negative adults with no recently reported acute infections or vaccinations. Every donor was a Caucasian adult living in Nashville, Tennessee, USA. Magnetic negative selection was used to enrich CD4+ T cells, after which naive cells were positively selected on CD45RA and the negative fraction became the memory subset. Blood was obtained by leukapheresis, after which PBMCs were separated by Ficoll-Histopaque density gradient centrifugation and cryopreserved in liquid nitrogen vapor phase. Analytical flow cytometry was used to check the purity and quantity of every magnetically sorted T cell population. Each sorted fraction had its genomic DNA isolated and then quantified by UV absorbance on a Nanodrop 2000c. TCR CDR3 regions were amplified from genomic DNA by multiplex PCR using the deep immunoSEQ assay. Genomic DNA extracted from each cell subset was distributed evenly over all wells of several immunoSEQ 96-well plates, and each plate served as one replicate. For sorted subsets, each replicate PCR was loaded with around 220 ng genomic DNA, equivalent to 30,000 or so T cell genomes. The purified libraries were quantified using a Qubit 3.0 fluorometer, sized with a Bioanalyzer 2100, and then quantified again using the KAPA Library Quantification kit. Every immunoSEQ 96-well plate was sequenced on a separate single-read 150-cycle Illumina NextSeq 550 flow cell. For the original study's pipeline: Because the immunoSEQ output held only junctional sequences and lacked quality scores, the filtering could not match the filtering applied to full-length reads. To assign V/J genes and CDR3, sequences were annotated against IMGT germline references using PyIR, a Python wrapper for IgBLAST v1.9. Any read was removed if the V/J assignment was weak (E-value above 1e-6), the CDR3 was missing, or the read contained stop codons, out-of-frame junctions, or ambiguous translated residues. A V3J clonotype was defined by an identical inferred V gene, J gene, and CDR3 amino acid sequence. To compute the percentage overlap between repertoires, the number of shared unique clonotypes was divided by the size of the smaller repertoire. Richness of each repertoire was evaluated using RTK rarefaction, the Chao1 estimator, and Recon v2.1 estimates of unobserved clonotypes. For all TCRbeta clonotypes obtained by the gDNA method from a few donors, generation probabilities were computed with OLGA. Imported from immuneACCESS, the table was reduced by TCRdb to in-frame sequences with V and J called. These copies leave out some clones; in studies compared against another copy, an unresolved V gene accounts for under half, and the cause of the remainder is not known. That table is the source of V, J and clone size, and D and trimming were worked out from the DNA. A total of 800,000 to 1,200,000 clones appear in this sample, around 78% of them only once. The ten largest clones add up to 0.4% to 0.55% of the sample.

Trimmed from V: 8 bases; trimmed from J: 8 bases; junction bases lacking a gene match: 5. CDR1 and CDR2, looked up from the germline V gene, are MDHEN and SYDVKM. The CDR3 runs 11 residues from the cysteine to the phenylalanine. Of the read, only the CDR3 DNA is kept; its 33 bases are in frame from base 1. The sequence came from a young man in good health. Some clones in this sample may be carry-over from other donors' samples. The chain is assembled from TRBV28 and TRBJ1-2, and 7 junctional nucleotides match TRBD1. The specimen sequenced was memory CD4+ T cells from PBMCs. The cell subset or site label corresponds to: CD45RA-negative fraction. The DNA sequence follows: TGTGCCAGCCACATAGGGGGCGGCTACACCTTC. This gives the protein CASHIGGGYTF.